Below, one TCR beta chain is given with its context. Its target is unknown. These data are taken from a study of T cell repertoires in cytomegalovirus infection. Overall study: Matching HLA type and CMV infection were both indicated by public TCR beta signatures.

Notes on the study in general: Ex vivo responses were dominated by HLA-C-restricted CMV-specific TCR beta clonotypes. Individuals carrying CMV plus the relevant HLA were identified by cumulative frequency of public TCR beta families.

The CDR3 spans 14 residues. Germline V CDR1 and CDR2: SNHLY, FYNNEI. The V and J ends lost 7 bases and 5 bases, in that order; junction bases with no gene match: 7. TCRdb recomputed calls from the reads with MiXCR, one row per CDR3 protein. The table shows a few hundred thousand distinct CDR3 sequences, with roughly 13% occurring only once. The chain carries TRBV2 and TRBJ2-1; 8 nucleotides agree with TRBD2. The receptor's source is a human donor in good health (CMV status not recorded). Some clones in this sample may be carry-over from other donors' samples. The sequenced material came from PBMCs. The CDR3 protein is CASILRGDNNEQFF. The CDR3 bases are TGTGCCAGCATTTTGCGGGGGGACAACAATGAGCAGTTCTTC.